This TCR beta chain came from a study of T-cell memory formation after mild COVID-19. Study-wide results and caveats: Among contracting clones, CD4+ were mainly CM/EM and CD8+ enriched in EMRA. Day 15 to 85 contracting clones showed balanced CD4/CD8; day 15 to 37 expanders favored CD4+.

Turning to this clonotype: Its antigen is still unknown.

Constant-segment primers were used for 5'RACE, and the resulting TCR alpha and TCR beta cDNA libraries carried sample barcodes and UMIs. From the 5' RACE reads, TCRdb called clonotypes with MiXCR, one entry per CDR3 protein. The table includes about 340,000 distinct CDR3 sequences, 20% to 25% detected once. Trimming cost V 5 bases and J 7 bases, with 17 bases left between them. There are 14 residues in the CDR3. The rearrangement joins TRBV12-3 or TRBV12-4 to TRBJ1-2, with D uncertain. Sequencing was performed on PBMCs or a T cell subset sorted from them (not recorded which). This sequence was found in a man between 18 and 29 years old who had mild COVID-19 (a few samples of this study predate the infection). Cell type and time point are not known. The CDR3 region has the DNA TGTGCCAGCAGTACGGAAATTGAACCGCCTGGCTACACCTTC. Amino acid sequence: CASSTEIEPPGYTF.